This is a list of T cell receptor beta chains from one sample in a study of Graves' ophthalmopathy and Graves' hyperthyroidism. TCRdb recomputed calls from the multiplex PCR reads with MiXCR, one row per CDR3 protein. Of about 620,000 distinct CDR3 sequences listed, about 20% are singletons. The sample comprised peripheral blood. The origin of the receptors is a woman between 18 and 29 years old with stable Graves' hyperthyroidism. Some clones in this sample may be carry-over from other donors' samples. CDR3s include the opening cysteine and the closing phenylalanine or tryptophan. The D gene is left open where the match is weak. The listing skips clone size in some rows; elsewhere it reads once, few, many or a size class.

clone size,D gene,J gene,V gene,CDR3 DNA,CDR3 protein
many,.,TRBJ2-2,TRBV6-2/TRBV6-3,TGTGCCAGCACCGAACAAACCGGGGAGCTGTTTTTT,CASTEQTGELFF
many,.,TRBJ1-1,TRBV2,TGTGCCAGCAGTGAAATCTCTTTTGGGACTGAAGCTTTCTTT,CASSEISFGTEAFF
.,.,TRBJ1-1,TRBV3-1,TGTGCCAGCAGCCAAGGGTCGGGCTGGGAGGACACTGAAGCTTTCTTT,CASSQGSGWEDTEAFF
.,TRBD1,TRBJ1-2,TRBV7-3,TGTGCCAGCAGCAACAGGGGCGGGGGCTACACCTTC,CASSNRGGGYTF
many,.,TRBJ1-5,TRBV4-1,TGCGCCAGCAGCCAAAGTGACAGGTCTTTTCAGCCCCAGCATTTT,CASSQSDRSFQPQHF
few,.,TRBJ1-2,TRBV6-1,TGTGCCAGCGAAAAGATAGTGCCTTCTCCTCCAGGGGGCTACACCTTC,CASEKIVPSPPGGYTF
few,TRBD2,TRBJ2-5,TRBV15,TGTGCCACCAGCAAAATAGCGGGAGAGACCCAGTACTTC,CATSKIAGETQYF
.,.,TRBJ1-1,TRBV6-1,TGTGCCAGCAAAGTCATGAACACTGAAGCTTTCTTT,CASKVMNTEAFF
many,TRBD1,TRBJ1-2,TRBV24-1,TGTGCCACCAGTGATCCACGGACAGGGGATGGCTACACCTTC,CATSDPRTGDGYTF
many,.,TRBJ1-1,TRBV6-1,TGTGCCAGCAGTGGACTCAAGAACACTGAAGCTTTCTTT,CASSGLKNTEAFF
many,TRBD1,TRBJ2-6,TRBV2,TGTGCCAGCAGTAAGGCAGGGGGCATGATGGGGGCCAACGTCCTGACTTTC,CASSKAGGMMGANVLTF
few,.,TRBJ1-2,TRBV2,TGTGCCAGCAGTTACCGTGCCTATGGCTACACCTTC,CASSYRAYGYTF
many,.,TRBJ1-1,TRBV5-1,TGCGCCAGCAGCTTGGATGGCACTGCCAAATCGACTGAAGCTTTCTTT,CASSLDGTAKSTEAFF
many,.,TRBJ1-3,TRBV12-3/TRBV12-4,TGTGCCAGCAGCGGGTACTCTGGAAACACCATATATTTT,CASSGYSGNTIYF
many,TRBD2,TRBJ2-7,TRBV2,TGTGCCAGCAGTAGTAGCGGGAGGCCCTCCTACGAGCAGTACTTC,CASSSSGRPSYEQYF
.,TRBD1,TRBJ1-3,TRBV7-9,TGTGCCCTACAGGGGCCTGGAAACACCATATATTTT,CALQGPGNTIYF
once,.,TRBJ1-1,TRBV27,TGTGCCAGCAGTCCGCGCGGCTTTGAAGGCACTGAAGCTTTCTTT,CASSPRGFEGTEAFF
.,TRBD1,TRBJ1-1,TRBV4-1,TGCGCCAGCAGCCACAGAGGGGGCCTGGGTACTGAAGCTTTCTTT,CASSHRGGLGTEAFF
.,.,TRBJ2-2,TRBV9,TGTGCCAGCAGCGCCCCAAGGGGAGGCGGGGAGCTGTTTTTT,CASSAPRGGGELFF
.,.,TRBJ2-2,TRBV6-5,TGTGCCAGCAGTTACTCGCAGTGGGGGGGGGAGCTGTTTTTT,CASSYSQWGGELFF
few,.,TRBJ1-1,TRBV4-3,TGCGCCAGCAGCCGCAGGGGAGAGAACACTGAAGCTTTCTTT,CASSRRGENTEAFF
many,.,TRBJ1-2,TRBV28,TGTGCCAGCAGTTTGGTACGGGATGGCTACACCTTC,CASSLVRDGYTF
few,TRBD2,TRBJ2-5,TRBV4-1,TGCGCCAGCAGCCAAGAGGGCTCGCGGGGGGGGACCCAGTACTTC,CASSQEGSRGGTQYF
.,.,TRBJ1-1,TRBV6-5,TGTGCCAGCAATTCTGGTGTTGCTACTGAAGCTTGCTTT,CASNSGVATEACF
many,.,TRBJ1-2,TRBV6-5,TGTGCCAGCAGTTACTCGTCCTCCGGCTTTAACTATGGCTACACCTTC,CASSYSSSGFNYGYTF
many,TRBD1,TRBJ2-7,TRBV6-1,TGTGCCAGCAGTGAGGGACAGGGGGCCATCTACGAGCAGTACTTC,CASSEGQGAIYEQYF
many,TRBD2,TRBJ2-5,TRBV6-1,TGTGCCAGCAGTGCAAAGACTAGCCGAGAGACCCGGTACTTC,CASSAKTSRETRYF
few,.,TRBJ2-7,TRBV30,TGTGCCTGGAGCAGGACAGTCCCCTACGAGCAGTACTTC,CAWSRTVPYEQYF
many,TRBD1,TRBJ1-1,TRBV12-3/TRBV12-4,TGTGCCAGCAGTTTAGCGACAGGGGGGAACACTGAAGCTTTCTTT,CASSLATGGNTEAFF
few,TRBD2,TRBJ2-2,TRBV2,TGTGCCAGCTCTAAGCGGGGGGGCCACACCGGGGAGCTGTTTTTT,CASSKRGGHTGELFF
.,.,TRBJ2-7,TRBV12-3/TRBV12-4,TGTGCCAGCAGTTTGGGGGAGGCTCGCTCCTACGAGCAGTACTTC,CASSLGEARSYEQYF
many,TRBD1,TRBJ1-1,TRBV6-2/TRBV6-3,TGTGCCAGCGGTAGGGACAGCATGAACACTGAAGCTTTCTTT,CASGRDSMNTEAFF
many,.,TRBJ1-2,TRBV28,TGTGCCAGCGGGGGACGGCTGAACTATGGCTACACCTTC,CASGGRLNYGYTF
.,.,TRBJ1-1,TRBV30,TGTGCCTGGAGTGTATTTGTGGGGGTGAGCACTGAAGCTTTCTTT,CAWSVFVGVSTEAFF
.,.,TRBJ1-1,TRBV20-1,TGCAGCCGCACCCGGGGTTCAGGCACTGAAGCTTTCTTT,CSRTRGSGTEAFF
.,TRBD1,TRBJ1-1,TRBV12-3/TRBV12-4,TGTGCCAGCAGTCCGCTTTGGGACAGGGGACCTGAAGCTTTCTTT,CASSPLWDRGPEAFF
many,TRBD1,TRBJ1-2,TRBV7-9,TGTGCCAGCAGCCTCGTCGGACAGGAGAACTATGGCTACACCTTC,CASSLVGQENYGYTF
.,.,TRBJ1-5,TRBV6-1,TGTGCCAGCAGCTCAGACAGTAATAGCAATCAGCCCCAGCATTTT,CASSSDSNSNQPQHF
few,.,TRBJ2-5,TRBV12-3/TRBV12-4,TGTGCCAGCAGTTCGCTCGCGTTCCAAGAGACCCAGTACTTC,CASSSLAFQETQYF
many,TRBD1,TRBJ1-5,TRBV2,TGTGCCAGCAGTGGCCAACGACAGGGGAGCAATCAGCCCCAGCATTTT,CASSGQRQGSNQPQHF
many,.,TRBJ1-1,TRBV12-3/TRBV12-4,TGTGCCAGCAGTTTATATGGGTTGACTGAAGCTTTCTTT,CASSLYGLTEAFF
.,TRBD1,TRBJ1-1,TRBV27,TGTGCCAGCAGTAACCAGGGGGCGGCTTTCTTT,CASSNQGAAFF
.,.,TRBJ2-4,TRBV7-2,TGTGCCAGCAGCCTCGCGCTGCGGGACAAAAACATTCAGTACTTC,CASSLALRDKNIQYF
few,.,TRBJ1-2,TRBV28,TGTGCCAGCAGTTACAGGGATGGCTACACCTTC,CASSYRDGYTF
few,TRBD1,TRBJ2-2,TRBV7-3,TGTGCCAGCAGACGAACCGGGACAGCGAACACCGGGGAGCTGTTTTTT,CASRRTGTANTGELFF
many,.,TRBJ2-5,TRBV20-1,TGCAGTGCTAACCGTGACCTAGAAGAGACCCAGTACTTC,CSANRDLEETQYF
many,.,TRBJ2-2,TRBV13,TGTGCCAGCAGCTTCCAGGGGAGCCTCTGGGAGCTGTTTTTT,CASSFQGSLWELFF
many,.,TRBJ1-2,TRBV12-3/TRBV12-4,TGTGCCAGCAGTTTAGGGACTCGCCTTACTAACTATGGCTACACCTTC,CASSLGTRLTNYGYTF
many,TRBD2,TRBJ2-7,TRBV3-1,TGTGCCAGCAGCCCCTCCCCTAGCGGGGGGGCCGTCTTCCACGAGCAGTACTTC,CASSPSPSGGAVFHEQYF
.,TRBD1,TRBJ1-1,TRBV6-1,TGTGCCACCTTGACAGGGGGGAAAACTGAAGCTTTCTTT,CATLTGGKTEAFF
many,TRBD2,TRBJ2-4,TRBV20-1,TGCAGTGCTCCCCAGGGTCGGGGGGGGTATCCAATTAAGTACTTC,CSAPQGRGGYPIKYF